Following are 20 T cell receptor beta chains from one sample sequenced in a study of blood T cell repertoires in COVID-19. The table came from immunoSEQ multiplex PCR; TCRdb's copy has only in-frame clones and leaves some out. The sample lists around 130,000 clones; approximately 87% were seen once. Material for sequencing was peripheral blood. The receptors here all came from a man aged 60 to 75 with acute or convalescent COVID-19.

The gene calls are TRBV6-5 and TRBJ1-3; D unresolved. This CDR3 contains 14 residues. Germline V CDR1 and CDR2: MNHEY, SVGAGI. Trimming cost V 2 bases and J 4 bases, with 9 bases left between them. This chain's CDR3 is CASSYRFPGNTIYF. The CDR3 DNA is TGTGCCAGCAGTTACCGGTTCCCCGGAAACACCATATATTTT.

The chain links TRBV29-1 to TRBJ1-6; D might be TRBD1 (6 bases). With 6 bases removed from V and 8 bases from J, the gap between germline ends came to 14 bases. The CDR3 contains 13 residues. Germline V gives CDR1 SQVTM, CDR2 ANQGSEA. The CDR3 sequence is CSVRQEMDSPLHF. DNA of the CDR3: TGCAGCGTGCGACAGGAGATGGATTCACCCCTCCACTTT.

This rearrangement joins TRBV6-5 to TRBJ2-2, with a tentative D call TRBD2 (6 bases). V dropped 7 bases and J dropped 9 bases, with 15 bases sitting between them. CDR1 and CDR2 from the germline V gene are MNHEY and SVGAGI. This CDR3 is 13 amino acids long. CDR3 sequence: CASTAGGGWELFF. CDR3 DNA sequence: TGTGCCAGCACCGCTGGGGGAGGCTGGGAGCTGTTTTTT.

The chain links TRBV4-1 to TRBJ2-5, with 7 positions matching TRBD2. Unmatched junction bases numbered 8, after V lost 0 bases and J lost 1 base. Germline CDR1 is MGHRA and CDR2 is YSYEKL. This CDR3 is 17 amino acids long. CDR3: CASSQDPPGLLQETQYF. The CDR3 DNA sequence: TGCGCCAGCAGCCAAGATCCCCCGGGACTACTCCAAGAGACCCAGTACTTC.

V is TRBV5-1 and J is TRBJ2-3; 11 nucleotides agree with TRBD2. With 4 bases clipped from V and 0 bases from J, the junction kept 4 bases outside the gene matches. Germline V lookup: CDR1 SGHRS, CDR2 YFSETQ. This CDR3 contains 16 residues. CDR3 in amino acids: CASSGRTSGSTDTQYF. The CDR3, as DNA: TGCGCCAGCAGCGGCAGGACTAGCGGGAGCACAGATACGCAGTATTTT. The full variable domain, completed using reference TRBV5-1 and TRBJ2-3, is KAGVTQTPRYLIKTRGQQVTLSCSPISGHRSVSWYQQTPGQGLQFLFEYFSETQRNKGNFPGRFSGRQFSNSRSEMNVSTLELGDSALYLCASSGRTSGSTDTQYFGPGTRLTVL.

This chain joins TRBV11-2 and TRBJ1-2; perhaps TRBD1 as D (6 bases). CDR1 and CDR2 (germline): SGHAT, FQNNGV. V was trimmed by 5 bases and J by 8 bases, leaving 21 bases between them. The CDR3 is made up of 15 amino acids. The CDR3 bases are TGTGCCAGCAGCCCCGCCGTAAGGGGGGGCGGAGGCTACACCTTC. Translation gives CASSPAVRGGGGYTF.

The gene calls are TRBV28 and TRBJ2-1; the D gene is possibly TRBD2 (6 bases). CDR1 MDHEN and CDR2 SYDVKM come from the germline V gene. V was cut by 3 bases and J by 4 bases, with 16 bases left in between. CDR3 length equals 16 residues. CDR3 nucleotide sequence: TGTGCCAGCAGTTTCATAGAGGGACTCCGGTACAATGAGCAGTTCTTC. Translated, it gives CASSFIEGLRYNEQFF.

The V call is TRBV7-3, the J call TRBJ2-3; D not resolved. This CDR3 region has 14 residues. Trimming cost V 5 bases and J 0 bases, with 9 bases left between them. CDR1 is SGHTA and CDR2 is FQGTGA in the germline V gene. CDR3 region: CASSVLSSTDTQYF. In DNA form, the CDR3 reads TGTGCCAGCAGCGTACTAAGTAGCACAGATACGCAGTATTTT.

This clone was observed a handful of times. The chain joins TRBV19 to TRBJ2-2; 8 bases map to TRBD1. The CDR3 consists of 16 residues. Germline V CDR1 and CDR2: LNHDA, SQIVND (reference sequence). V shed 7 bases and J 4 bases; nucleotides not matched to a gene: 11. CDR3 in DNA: TGTGCCAGTACCTGGGGCAGGGGGCTTAGCACCGGGGAGCTGTTTTTT. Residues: CASTWGRGLSTGELFF.

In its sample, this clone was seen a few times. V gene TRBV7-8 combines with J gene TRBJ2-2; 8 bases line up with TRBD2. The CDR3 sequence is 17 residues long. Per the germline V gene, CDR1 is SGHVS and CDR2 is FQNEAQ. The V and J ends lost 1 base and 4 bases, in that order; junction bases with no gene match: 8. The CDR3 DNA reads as TGTGCCAGCAGCTTAGTCGTTGGGGCGGGGGGCACCGGGGAGCTGTTTTTT. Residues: CASSLVVGAGGTGELFF.

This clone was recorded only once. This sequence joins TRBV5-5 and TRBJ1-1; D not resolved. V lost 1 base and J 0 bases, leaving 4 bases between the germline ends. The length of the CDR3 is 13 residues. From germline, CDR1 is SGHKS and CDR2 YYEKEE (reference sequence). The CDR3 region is CASSLSMNTEAFF. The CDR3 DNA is TGTGCCAGCAGCTTGAGCATGAACACTGAAGCTTTCTTT.

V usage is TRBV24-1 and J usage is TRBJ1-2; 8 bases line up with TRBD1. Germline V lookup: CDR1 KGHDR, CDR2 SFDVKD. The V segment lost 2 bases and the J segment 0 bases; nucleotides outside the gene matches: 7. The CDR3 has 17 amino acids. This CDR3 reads CATSDSGQGAANYGYTF. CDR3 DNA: TGTGCCACCAGTGATTCTGGACAGGGCGCTGCTAACTATGGCTACACCTTC.

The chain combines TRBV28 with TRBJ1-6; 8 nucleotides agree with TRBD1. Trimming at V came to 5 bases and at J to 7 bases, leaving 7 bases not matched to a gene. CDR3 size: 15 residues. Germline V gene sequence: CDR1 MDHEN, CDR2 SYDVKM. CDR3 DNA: TGTGCCAGCAGTGGAGGACAGGGTGAAAATTCACCCCTCCACTTT. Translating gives CASSGGQGENSPLHF.

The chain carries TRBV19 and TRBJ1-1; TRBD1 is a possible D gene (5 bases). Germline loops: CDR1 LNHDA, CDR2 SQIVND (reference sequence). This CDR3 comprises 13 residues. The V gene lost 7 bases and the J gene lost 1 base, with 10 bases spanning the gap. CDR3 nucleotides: TGTGCCAGTAATCAGGGCGCGAACACTGAAGCTTTCTTT. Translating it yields CASNQGANTEAFF.

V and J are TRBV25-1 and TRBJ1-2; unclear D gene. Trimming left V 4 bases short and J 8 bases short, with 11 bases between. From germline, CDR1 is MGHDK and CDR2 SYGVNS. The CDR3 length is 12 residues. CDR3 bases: TGTGCCAGCAGTGGTGGGCCGCACGGCTACACCTTC. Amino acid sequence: CASSGGPHGYTF.

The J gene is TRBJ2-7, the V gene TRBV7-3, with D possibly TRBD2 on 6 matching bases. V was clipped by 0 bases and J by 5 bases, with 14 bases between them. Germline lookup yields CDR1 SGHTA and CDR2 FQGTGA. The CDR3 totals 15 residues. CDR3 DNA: TGTGCCAGCAGCTTAACCCCCCTTTGGGGGGACGAGCAGTACTTC. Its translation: CASSLTPLWGDEQYF.

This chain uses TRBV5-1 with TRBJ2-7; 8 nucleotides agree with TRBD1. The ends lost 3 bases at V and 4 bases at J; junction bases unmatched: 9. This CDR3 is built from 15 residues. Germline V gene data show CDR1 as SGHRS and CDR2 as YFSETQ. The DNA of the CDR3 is TGCGCCAGCAGCTACTCACAGGGGGGTGGGTACGAGCAGTACTTC. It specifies CASSYSQGGGYEQYF.

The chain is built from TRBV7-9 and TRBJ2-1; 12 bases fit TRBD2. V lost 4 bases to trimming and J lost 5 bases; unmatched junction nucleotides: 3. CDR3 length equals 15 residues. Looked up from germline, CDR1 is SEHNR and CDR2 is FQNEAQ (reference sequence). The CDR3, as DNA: TGTGCCAGCAGCTCCAGACTAGCGGGAGACAATGAGCAGTTCTTC. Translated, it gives CASSSRLAGDNEQFF.

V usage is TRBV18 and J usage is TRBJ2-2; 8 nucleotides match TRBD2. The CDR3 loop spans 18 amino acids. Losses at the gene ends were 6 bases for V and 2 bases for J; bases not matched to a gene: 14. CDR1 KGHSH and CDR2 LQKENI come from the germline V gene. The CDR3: CASSVLVRGLANTGELFF. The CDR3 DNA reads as TGTGCCAGCTCGGTACTGGTACGTGGACTAGCTAACACCGGGGAGCTGTTTTTT.

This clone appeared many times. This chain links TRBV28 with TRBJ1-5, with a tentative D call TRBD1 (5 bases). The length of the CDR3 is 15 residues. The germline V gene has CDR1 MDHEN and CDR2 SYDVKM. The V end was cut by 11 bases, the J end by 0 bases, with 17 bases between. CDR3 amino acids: CAAREGYYSNQPQHF. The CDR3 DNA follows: TGTGCCGCCAGGGAGGGCTACTATAGCAATCAGCCCCAGCATTTT. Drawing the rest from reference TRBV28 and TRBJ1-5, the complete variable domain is DVKVTQSSRYLVKRTGEKVFLECVQDMDHENMFWYRQDPGLGLRLIYFSYDVKMKEKGDIPEGYSVSREKKERFSLILESASTNQTSMYLCAAREGYYSNQPQHFGDGTRLSIL.